This T cell receptor beta chain originates from a study of shared T cell receptors in the human thymus. This CDR3 has 14 residues. The germline V and J ends were trimmed by 6 bases and 2 bases, with 14 bases remaining between them. CDR1 is MNHNS and CDR2 is SASEGT in the germline V gene. The protocol was immunoSEQ multiplex PCR, while the TCRdb copy is restricted to in-frame clones and leaves out a portion. This sample has some 400,000 clones, with 85% to 95% found just once. This TCR was sampled from a human donor. V is TRBV6-1 and J is TRBJ2-7; no reliable D call. What was sequenced was thymocytes. Here the CDR3 reads CASSWSGQTYEQYF. The CDR3 region has the DNA TGTGCCAGCAGCTGGAGTGGGCAGACCTACGAGCAGTACTTC.